This T cell receptor (beta chain) was recovered during a study of post-analysis software for immune sequencing data. Remarks on this clonotype: Its antigen is unknown.

Broader study findings: Relative to controls, patients with multiple sclerosis showed significantly lower normalized Chao1 diversity. In patients, TRBV5-6, TRBV5-1 and TRBV20-1 belonged to five TRBV segments found more frequently than in controls.

Unique molecular identifiers were carried by the TCR beta cDNA libraries. One entry per CDR3 protein, called by TCRdb with MiXCR from the PCR reads. The table lists about half a million distinct CDR3 sequences, 34% of them singletons. The CDR3 is made up of 16 amino acids. The receptor's source is a girl aged 2 to 17 with multiple sclerosis. The V gene is TRBV21-1, the J gene TRBJ1-2; the D segment call TRBD1 is taken from the table without a DNA check. TRBV21-1 is a pseudogene. The sample consisted of blood. CDR3 bases: TGTGCCAGCACCCTTCCCGTCCCTGATTCGGACTATGGCTACACCTTC. Translated: CASTLPVPDSDYGYTF.